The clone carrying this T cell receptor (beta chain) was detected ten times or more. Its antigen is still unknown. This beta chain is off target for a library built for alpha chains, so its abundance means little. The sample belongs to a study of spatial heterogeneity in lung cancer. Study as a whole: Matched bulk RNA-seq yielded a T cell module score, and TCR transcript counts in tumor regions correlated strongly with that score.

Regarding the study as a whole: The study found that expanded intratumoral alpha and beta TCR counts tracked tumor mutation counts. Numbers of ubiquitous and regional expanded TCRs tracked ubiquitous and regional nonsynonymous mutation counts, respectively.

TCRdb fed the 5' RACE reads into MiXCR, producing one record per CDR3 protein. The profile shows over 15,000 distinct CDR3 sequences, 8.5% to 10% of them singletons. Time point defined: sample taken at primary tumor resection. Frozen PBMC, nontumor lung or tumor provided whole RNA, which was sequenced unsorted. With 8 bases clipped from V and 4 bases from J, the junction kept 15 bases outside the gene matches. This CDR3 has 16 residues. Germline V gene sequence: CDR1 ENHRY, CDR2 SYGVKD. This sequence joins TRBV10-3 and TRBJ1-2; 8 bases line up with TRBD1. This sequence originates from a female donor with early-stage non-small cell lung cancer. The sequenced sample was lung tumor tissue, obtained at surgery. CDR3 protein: CAILLLLPGGAYGYTF. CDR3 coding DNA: TGTGCCATCCTATTACTACTACCAGGGGGCGCCTATGGCTACACCTTC.